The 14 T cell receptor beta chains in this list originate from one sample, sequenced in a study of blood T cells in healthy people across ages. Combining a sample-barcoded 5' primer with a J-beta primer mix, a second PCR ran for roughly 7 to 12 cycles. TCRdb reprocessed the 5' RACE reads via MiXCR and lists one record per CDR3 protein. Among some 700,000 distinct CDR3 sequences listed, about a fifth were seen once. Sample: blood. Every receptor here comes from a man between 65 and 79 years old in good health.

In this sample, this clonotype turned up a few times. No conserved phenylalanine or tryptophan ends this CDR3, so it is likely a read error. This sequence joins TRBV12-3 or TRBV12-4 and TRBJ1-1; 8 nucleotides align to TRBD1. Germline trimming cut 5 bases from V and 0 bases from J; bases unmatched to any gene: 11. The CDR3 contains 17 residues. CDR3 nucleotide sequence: TGTGCCAGCAGTCTCCGACAGGGGCTGGGGTTGAACACTGAAGCTTTCTCT. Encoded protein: CASSLRQGLGLNTEAFS.

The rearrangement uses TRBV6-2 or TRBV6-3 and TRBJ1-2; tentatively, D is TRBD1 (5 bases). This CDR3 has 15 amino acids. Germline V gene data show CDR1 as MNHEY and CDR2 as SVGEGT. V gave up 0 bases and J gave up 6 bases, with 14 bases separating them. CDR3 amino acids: CASSYSAGRRDGYTF. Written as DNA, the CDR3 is TGTGCCAGCAGTTACTCGGCGGGACGAAGGGATGGCTACACCTTC.

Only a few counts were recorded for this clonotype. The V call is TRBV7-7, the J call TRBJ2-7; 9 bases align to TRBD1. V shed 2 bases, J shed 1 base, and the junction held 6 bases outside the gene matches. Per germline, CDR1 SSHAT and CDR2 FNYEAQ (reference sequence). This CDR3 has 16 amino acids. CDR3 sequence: CASSLSRTGASYEQYV. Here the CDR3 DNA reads TGTGCCAGCAGCTTAAGCAGGACAGGGGCATCCTACGAGCAGTACGTC.

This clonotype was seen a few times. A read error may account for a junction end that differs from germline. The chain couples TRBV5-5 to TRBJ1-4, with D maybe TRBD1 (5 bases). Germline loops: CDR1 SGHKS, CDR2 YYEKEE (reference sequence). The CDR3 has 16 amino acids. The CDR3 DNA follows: TGTGCCGGCAGCCACGGGGACCAGCCAACTAATGAAAAACTGTTTTTT. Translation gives CAGSHGDQPTNEKLFF.

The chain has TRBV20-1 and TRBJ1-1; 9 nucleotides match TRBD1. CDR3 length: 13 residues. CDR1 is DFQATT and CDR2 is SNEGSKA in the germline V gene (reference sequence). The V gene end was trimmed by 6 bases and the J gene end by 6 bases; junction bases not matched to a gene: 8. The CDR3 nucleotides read TGCAGTGCCCAGTCCCGGGACAGGGCTGAAGCTTTCTTT. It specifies CSAQSRDRAEAFF.

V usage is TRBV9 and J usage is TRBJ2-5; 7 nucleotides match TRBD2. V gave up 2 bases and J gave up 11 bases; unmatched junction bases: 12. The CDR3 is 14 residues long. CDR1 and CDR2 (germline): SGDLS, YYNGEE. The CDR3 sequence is CASSVDSRDYGQYF. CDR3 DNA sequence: TGTGCCAGCAGCGTGGATAGTAGGGACTACGGGCAGTACTTC.

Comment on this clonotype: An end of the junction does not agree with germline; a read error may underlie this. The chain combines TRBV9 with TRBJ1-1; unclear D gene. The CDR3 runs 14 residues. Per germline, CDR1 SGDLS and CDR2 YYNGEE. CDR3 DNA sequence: TGTGCCGGCAGCGCCCGACTGTTGAACACTGAAGCTTTCTTT. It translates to CAGSARLLNTEAFF.

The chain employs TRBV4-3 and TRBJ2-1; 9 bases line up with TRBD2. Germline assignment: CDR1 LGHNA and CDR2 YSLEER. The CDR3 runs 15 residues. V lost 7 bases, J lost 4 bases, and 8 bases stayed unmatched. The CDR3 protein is CASTDGLAGYNEQFF. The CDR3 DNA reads TGCGCCAGCACCGATGGGCTAGCGGGGTACAATGAGCAGTTCTTC.

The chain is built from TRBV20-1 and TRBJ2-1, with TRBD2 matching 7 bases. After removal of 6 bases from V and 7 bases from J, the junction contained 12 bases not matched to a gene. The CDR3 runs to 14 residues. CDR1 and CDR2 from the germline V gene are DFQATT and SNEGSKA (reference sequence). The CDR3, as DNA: TGCAGTGCACCTCTGGCGGGAGTTGGGAATGAGCAGTTCTTC. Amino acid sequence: CSAPLAGVGNEQFF.

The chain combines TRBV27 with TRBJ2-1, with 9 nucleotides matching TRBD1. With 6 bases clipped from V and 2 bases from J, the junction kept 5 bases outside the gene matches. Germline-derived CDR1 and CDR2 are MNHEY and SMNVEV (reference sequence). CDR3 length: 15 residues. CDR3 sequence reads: CASSRDRATYNEQFF. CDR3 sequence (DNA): TGTGCCAGCAGCCGGGACAGGGCGACCTACAATGAGCAGTTCTTC.

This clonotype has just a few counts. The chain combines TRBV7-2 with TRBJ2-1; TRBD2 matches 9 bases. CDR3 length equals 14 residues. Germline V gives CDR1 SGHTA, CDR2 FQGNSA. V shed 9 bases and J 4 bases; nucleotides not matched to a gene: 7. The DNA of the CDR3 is TGTGCCAGTGGGGGTAGCGGGGGTTACAATGAGCAGTTCTTC. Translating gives CASGGSGGYNEQFF.

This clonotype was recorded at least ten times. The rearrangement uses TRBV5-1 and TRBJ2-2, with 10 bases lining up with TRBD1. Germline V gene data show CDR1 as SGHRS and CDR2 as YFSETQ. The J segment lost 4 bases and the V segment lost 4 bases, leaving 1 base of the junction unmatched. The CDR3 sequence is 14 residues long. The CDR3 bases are TGCGCCAGCAGCCGGACAGGGGGCACCGGGGAGCTGTTTTTT. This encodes CASSRTGGTGELFF.

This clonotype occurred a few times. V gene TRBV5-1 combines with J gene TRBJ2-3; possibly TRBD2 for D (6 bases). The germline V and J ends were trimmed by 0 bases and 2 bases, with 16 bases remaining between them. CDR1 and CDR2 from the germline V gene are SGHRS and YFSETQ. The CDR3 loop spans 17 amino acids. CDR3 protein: CASSLARDSHNTDTQYF. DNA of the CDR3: TGCGCCAGCAGCTTGGCACGGGACTCACACAACACAGATACGCAGTATTTT.

CDR3 region: CASSTTSGIPNEQFF. The CDR3 DNA follows: TGCGCCAGCAGCACCACTAGCGGGATCCCCAATGAGCAGTTCTTC. V usage is TRBV5-1 and J usage is TRBJ2-1; 10 bases map to TRBD2. In germline, CDR1 is SGHRS, CDR2 YFSETQ. The CDR3 is made up of 15 amino acids. V lost 4 bases to trimming and J lost 6 bases; unmatched junction nucleotides: 7.